This entry is about one T cell receptor beta chain. This clone has just a few counts. The specificity of this receptor is unknown. Per-nucleotide qualities are absent, and no much larger clonotype sits a single base away. The record originates from a study of vaccination effects on CD4 cells after COVID-19 (dated by TCRdb to 2021 to 2024). About the full investigation: Participants received two doses of either the BNT162b2 or the mRNA-1273 mRNA SARS-CoV-2 vaccine. Pre-vaccine samples were drawn from a couple of convalescent patients 16 days and one week before the first dose, at 142 and 148 days after COVID-19 diagnosis. SARS-CoV-2 spike-specific CD4+ TCR repertoires from before and after mRNA vaccination were compared in COVID-19 convalescent patients and in infection-naive vaccine recipients. The full study included 9 to 10 COVID-19 convalescent patients and several SARS-CoV-2-naive healthy vaccine recipients. Cultures from other donors in the study were sequenced using the Oncomine TCR Beta short-read assay on an Illumina iSeq 100.

Results the study describes overall, beyond this receptor: Both infection-induced and vaccine-induced clones contracted markedly at late post-vaccination timepoints, which is consistent with waning T cell responses. Limitations of the study were the small number of convalescent patients and the absence of early post-infection timepoints. In convalescent patients, the post-vaccine spike-reactive repertoire was composed mainly of new vaccine-induced clones that were largely distinct from infection-induced clones.

Library creation used the immunoSEQ multiplex PCR assay. TCR beta CDR3 sequencing was performed on DNA from the cultured, isolated CD4+ T cells. On the study's bioinformatics: Non-productive TCR sequences were removed, reads were trimmed to the CDR3 region, and CDR3s of at least 7 amino acids were retained. The MANAFEST web app was used to pick out antigen-specific clonotypes by comparing their expansion in peptide wells with that in reference cultures. To count as positive, a clone had to show expansion at FDR<0.05 compared with the reference and with all other wells, an odds ratio above 5, and a frequency above 0.1% in two replicate wells. A clonotype was called cross-reactive if it was significantly expanded both in SARS-CoV-2 spike wells and in at least one common cold coronavirus spike condition. CDR3 similarity was assessed by Levenshtein distance using the stringdist R package, and unrooted trees were constructed with ape in R 3.6.1. Held by TCRdb, this immuneACCESS table contains in-frame sequences only and omits some clones. Under half of the omission traces to an unresolved V gene where checked; the cause of the rest is unknown. D and trimming come from the DNA, and the V and J calls and clone size come from that table. The sample has approximately 37,000 clones on record, about two thirds of them singletons. The ten largest clones represent 33% of the sample.

CDR1 and CDR2 were assigned from the germline V gene as LGHNT and FRNRAP. V is shortened by 1 base, J by 8 bases, and the region joining them spans 17 bases. The CDR3, cysteine through phenylalanine, is 16 amino acids long. Only CDR3 DNA is held: 48 bases, read in frame from base 1. In the ViraFEST assay, PBMC were stimulated with viral peptide pools, and antigen-specific CD4+ T cell clonotypes were then identified by expansion using TCR sequencing. After 10 days of culture, CD4+ T cells were isolated with the EasySep CD4+ T cell isolation kit. PCR-confirmed SARS-CoV-2 infection had occurred in convalescent patients between March and December 2020, before the Alpha, Beta and Delta variants emerged in the United States. Around 2 million PBMC per well were cultured in IMDM with about 5.4% human AB serum, roughly 10 IU/ml IL-2 and gentamicin, plus 10 ug/ml peptides. On days 3 and 7, half of the culture medium was replaced with fresh IL-2-containing medium. Unless otherwise noted, each peptide stimulation condition was cultured in triplicate wells. PBMC were separated from whole blood using Ficoll-Paque Plus gradient centrifugation and were then either cryopreserved at -140C or used fresh. The QIAamp micro DNA kit was used to extract genomic DNA from the cultured CD4+ T cells.

This chain joins TRBV12-5 to TRBJ2-2; the D gene could be either TRBD1 or TRBD2, each agreeing at 5 bases. This sample comprised CD4+ T cells from PBMCs cultured with a peptide pool, obtained before COVID-19 vaccination. The TCR originated in a human donor who had a prior SARS-CoV-2 infection. The CDR3 has the sequence CASGLGTGTRAGELFF. The DNA sequence follows: TGTGCTAGTGGTTTGGGGACCGGGACCAGAGCGGGGGAGCTGTTTTTT. The reference TRBV12-5 and TRBJ2-2 proteins fill in what lies around the CDR3, so the full variable domain reads DARVTQTPRHKVTEMGQEVTMRCQPILGHNTVFWYRQTMMQGLELLAYFRNRAPLDDSGMPKDRFSAEMPDATLATLKIQPSEPRDSAVYFCASGLGTGTRAGELFFGEGSRLTVL.